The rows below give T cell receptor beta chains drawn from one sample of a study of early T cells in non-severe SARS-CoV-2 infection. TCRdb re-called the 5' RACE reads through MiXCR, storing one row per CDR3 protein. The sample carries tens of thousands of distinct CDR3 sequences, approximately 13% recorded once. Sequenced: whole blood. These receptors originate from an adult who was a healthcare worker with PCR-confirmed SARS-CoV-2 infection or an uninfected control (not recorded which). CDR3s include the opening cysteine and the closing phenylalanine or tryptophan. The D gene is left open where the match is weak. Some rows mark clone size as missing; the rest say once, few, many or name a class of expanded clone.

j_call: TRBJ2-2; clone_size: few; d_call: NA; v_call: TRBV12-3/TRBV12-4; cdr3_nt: TGTGCCAGCAGCCCTATTCGAAGAACGAACACCGGGGAGCTGTTTTTT; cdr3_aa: CASSPIRRTNTGELFF
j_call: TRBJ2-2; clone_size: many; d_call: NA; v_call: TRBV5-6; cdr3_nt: TGTGCCAGCAGCTTGTCAGGGTGGAACACCGGGGAGCTGTTTTTT; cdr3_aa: CASSLSGWNTGELFF
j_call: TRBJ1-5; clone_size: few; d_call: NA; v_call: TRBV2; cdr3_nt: TGTGCCAGCAGTGAAACTCGGAATCAGCCCCAGCATTTT; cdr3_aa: CASSETRNQPQHF
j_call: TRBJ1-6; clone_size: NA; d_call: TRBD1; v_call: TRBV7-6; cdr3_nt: TGTGCCAGCAGTATGGGGACAGGGGGTTCACCCCTCCACTTT; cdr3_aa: CASSMGTGGSPLHF
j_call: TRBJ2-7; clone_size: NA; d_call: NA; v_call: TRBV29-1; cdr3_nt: TGCAGCGTTGGGACTACTGGGGAGCAGTACTTC; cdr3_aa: CSVGTTGEQYF
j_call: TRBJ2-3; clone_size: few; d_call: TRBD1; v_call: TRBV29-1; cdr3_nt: TGCAGCGTTGCGGGACAGTACACAGATACGCAGTATTTT; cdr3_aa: CSVAGQYTDTQYF
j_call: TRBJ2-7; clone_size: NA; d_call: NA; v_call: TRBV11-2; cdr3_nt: TGTGCCAGCAGCTGGAGGATAACGGGGGAGCAGTACTTC; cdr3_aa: CASSWRITGEQYF
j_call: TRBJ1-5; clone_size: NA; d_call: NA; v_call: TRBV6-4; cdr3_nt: TGTGCCAGCAGTGAGGGTAGCAATCAGCCCCAGCATTTT; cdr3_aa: CASSEGSNQPQHF
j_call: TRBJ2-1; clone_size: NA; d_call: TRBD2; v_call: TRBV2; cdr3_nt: TGTGCCAGCAGTGAATTAGGACTAGGGGACAATGAGCAGTTCTTC; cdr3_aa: CASSELGLGDNEQFF
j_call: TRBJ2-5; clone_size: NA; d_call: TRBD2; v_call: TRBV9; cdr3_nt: TGTGCCAGCAGCGCTAGCGGGACCACGGGGGAGACCCAGTACTTC; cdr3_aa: CASSASGTTGETQYF
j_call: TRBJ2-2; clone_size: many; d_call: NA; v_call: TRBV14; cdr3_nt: TGTGCCAGCAGCCAAGCGGTGATGCTTACCGGGGAGCTGTTTTTT; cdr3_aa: CASSQAVMLTGELFF
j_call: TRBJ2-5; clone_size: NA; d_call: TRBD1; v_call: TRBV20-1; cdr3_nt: TGCAGTGCTCTGAATCTACTTTGGACAGGGCAAGAGACCCAGTACTTC; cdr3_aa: CSALNLLWTGQETQYF
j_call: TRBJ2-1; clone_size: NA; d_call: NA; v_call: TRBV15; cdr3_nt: TGTGCCACCAGCAGCAAAGGGCGACAGCGGGTTTACAATGAGCAGTTCTTC; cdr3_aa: CATSSKGRQRVYNEQFF
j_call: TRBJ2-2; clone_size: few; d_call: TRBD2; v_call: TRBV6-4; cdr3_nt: TGTGCCACCGAGATCGGGAGGGCCTCGGGCACCGGGGAGCTGTTTTTT; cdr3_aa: CATEIGRASGTGELFF
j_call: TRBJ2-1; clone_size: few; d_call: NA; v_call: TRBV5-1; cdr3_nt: TGCGCCAGCAGCTTTAACCCCACCTACAATGAGCAGTTCTTC; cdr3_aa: CASSFNPTYNEQFF
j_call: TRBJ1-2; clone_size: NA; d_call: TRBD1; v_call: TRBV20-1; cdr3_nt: TGCAGTGCGGACCAGACAGGGGGGTACTATGGCTACACCTTC; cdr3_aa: CSADQTGGYYGYTF
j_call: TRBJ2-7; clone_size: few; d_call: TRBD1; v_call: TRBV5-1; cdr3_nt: TGCGCCAGCAGCCCGGACAGGATCGCCTACGAGCAGTACTTC; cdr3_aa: CASSPDRIAYEQYF
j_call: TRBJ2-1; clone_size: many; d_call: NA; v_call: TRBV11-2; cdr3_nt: TGTGCCAGCAGCTTAGATGGTTTTGTAGGTGAGCAGTTCTTC; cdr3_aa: CASSLDGFVGEQFF
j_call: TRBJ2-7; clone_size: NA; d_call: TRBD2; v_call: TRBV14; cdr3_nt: TGTGCCAGCAACCGAGCGGGAGATCTTGCCGAGCAGTACTTC; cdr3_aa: CASNRAGDLAEQYF
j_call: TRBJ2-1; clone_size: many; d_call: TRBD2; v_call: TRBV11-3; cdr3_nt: TGTGCCAGCAGTTCTAGCGGTGAGGCCTACAATGAGCAGTTCTTC; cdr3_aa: CASSSSGEAYNEQFF
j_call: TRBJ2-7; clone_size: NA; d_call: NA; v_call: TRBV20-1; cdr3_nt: TGCAGTGCTAGAGGGGCAGCCGGCAGCTACGAGCAGTACTTC; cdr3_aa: CSARGAAGSYEQYF
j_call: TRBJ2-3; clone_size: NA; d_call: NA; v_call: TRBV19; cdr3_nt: TGTGCCAGTAGTATTGGGGGGACAATTAGCACAGATACGCAGTATTTT; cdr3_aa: CASSIGGTISTDTQYF
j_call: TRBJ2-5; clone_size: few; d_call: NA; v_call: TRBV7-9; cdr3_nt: TGTGCCAGCAGCGTATTCCAAGAGACCCAGTACTTC; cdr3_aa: CASSVFQETQYF
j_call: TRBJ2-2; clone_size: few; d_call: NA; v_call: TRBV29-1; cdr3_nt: TGCAGCGCTGCGGGACATAAGAACACCGGGGAGCTGTTTTTT; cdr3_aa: CSAAGHKNTGELFF
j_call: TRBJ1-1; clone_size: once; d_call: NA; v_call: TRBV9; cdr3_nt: TGTGCCAGCAGCGTAGTTCAGGGAGTTGAAGCTTTCTTT; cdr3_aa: CASSVVQGVEAFF
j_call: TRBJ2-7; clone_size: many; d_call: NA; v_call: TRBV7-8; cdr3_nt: TGTGCCAGCAGCCCGAGAGGAGGGGTTTACCACGAGCAGTACTTC; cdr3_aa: CASSPRGGVYHEQYF
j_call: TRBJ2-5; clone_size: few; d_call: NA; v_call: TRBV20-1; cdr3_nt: TGCAGTGCTTCATCAGGGCTGGAGACCCAGTACTTC; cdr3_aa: CSASSGLETQYF
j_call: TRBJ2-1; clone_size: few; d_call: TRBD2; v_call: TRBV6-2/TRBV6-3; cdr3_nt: TGTGCCAGCAGTTACCTCTCAGCGGGAGGAAACAATGAGCAGTTCTTC; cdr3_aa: CASSYLSAGGNNEQFF
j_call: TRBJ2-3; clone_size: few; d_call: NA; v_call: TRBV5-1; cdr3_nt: TGCGCCAGCAGCTTGAAAGGGGATACGCAGTATTTT; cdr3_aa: CASSLKGDTQYF
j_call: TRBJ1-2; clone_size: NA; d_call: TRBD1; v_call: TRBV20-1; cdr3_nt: TGCAGTGCTAGCCCAGGGGGAGGAGATGGCTACACCTTC; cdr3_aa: CSASPGGGDGYTF
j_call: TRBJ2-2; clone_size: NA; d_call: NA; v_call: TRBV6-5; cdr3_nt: TGTGCCAGCAGTTGGCGAGGGAACACCGGGGAGCTGTTTTTT; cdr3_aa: CASSWRGNTGELFF